What follows describes a single T cell receptor (beta chain). These data come from a study of cytomegalovirus exposure and HLA in healthy donors. CDR3 length: 16 amino acids. Trimming left V 2 bases short and J 0 bases short, with 11 bases between. Germline V gene sequence: CDR1 MNHEY, CDR2 SVGAGI. PCR was performed using 60 Vbeta and 13 Jbeta primers. Profiling relied on immunoSEQ multiplex PCR, and the TCRdb table lists in-frame clones only, not all of them. This table holds 130,000 to 150,000 clones, around 81% found once. Source material: PBMCs. This TCR derives from a male donor in good health and CMV-seronegative. The chain uses TRBV6-5 and TRBJ1-3; no clear D. CDR3 amino acids: CASSYNQYSSGNTIYF. In DNA, the CDR3 is TGTGCCAGCAGTTACAACCAATACAGCTCTGGAAACACCATATATTTT.